This TCR beta chain was found in a study of blood T cell repertoires in COVID-19. At the level of the study: The analysed material was cDNA or gDNA that came from T cells, B-cell-depleted T cells, or PBMCs.

The CDR3 has 13 amino acids. Looked up from germline, CDR1 is LNHDA and CDR2 is SQIVND (reference sequence). Per the authors' pipeline: Estimated nucleated cell counts came from reference gene primer amplification. Data came from immunoSEQ multiplex PCR; TCRdb stores just in-frame clones and leaves some out. V, J and clone size are taken as reported in that table, and D and trimming were inferred from the DNA itself. The repertoire holds 450,000 to 500,000 clones, approximately 83% seen once, with approximately 3.4% in the top ten. On this clone itself: At one end, the junction sequence differs from germline, possibly due to a read error.

The source is a human donor in a cohort sampled during active COVID-19. The specimen was peripheral blood. J is TRBJ1-1 and V is TRBV19; no clear D. Written as DNA, the CDR3 is TGTGCCAGTAGTATAGATTGGAACAGTGAAGCTTTCTTT. It yields the protein CASSIDWNSEAFF.